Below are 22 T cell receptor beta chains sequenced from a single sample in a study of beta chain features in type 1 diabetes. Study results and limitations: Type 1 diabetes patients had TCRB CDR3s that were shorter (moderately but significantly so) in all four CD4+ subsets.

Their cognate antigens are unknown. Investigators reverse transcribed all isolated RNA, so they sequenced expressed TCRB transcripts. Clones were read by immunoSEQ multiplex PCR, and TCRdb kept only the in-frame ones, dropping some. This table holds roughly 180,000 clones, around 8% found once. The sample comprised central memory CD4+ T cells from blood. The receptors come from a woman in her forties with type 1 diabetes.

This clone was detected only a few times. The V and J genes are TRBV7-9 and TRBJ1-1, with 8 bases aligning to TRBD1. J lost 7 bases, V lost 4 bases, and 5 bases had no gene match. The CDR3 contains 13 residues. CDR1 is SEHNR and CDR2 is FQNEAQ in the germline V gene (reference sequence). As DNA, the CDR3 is TGTGCCAGCAGCTCCGGACAGGGCTTTGAAGCTTTCTTT. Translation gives CASSSGQGFEAFF.

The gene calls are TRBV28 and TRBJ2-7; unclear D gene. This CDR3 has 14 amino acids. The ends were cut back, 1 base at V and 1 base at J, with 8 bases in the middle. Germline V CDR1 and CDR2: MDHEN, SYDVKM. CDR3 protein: CASSLSVPSYEQYF. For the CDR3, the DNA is TGTGCCAGCAGTTTATCGGTTCCATCCTACGAGCAGTACTTC. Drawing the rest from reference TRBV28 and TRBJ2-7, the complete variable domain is DVKVTQSSRYLVKRTGEKVFLECVQDMDHENMFWYRQDPGLGLRLIYFSYDVKMKEKGDIPEGYSVSREKKERFSLILESASTNQTSMYLCASSLSVPSYEQYFGPGTRLTVT.

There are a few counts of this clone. CDR3 nucleotide sequence: TGTGCCAGCTCACCCGGGACTAGCGGGAGAGGTGAGCAGTTCTTC. Its protein product is CASSPGTSGRGEQFF. The rearrangement joins TRBV18 to TRBJ2-1; 14 nucleotides match TRBD2. V lost 3 bases and J lost 9; bases outside the gene matches: 4. From germline, CDR1 is KGHSH and CDR2 LQKENI. The CDR3 sequence is 15 residues long.

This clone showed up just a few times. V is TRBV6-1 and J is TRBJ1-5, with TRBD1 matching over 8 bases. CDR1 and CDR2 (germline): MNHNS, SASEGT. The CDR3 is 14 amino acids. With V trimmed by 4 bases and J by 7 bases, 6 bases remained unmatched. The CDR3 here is CASSGTGMDQPQHF. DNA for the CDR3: TGTGCCAGCAGTGGGACAGGGATGGACCAGCCCCAGCATTTT.

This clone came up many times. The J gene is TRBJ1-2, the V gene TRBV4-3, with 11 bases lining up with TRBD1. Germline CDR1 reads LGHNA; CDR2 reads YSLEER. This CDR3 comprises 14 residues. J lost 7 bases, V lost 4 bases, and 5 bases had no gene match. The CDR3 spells CASSRGQGAGGYTF. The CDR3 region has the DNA TGCGCCAGCAGCCGAGGACAGGGGGCGGGTGGCTACACCTTC.

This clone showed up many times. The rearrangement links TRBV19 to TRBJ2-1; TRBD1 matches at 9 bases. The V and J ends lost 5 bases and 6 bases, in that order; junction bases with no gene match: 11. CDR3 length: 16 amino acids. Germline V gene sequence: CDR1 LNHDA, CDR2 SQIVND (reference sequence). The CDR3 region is CASSSQTGGSGNEQFF. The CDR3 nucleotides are TGTGCCAGTAGTTCCCAAACAGGGGGCTCTGGCAATGAGCAGTTCTTC. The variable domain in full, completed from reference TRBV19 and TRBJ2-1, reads DGGITQSPKYLFRKEGQNVTLSCEQNLNHDAMYWYRQDPGQGLRLIYYSQIVNDFQKGDIAEGYSVSREKKESFPLTVTSAQKNPTAFYLCASSSQTGGSGNEQFFGPGTRLTVL.

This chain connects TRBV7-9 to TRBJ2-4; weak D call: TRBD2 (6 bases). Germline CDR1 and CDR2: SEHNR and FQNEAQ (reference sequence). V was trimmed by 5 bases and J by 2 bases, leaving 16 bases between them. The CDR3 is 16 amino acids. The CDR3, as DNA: TGTGCCAGCAGCCGCCCGGAGGGGTTGTCCAAAAACATTCAGTACTTC. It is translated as CASSRPEGLSKNIQYF. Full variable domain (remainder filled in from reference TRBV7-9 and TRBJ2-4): DTGVSQNPRHKITKRGQNVTFRCDPISEHNRLYWYRQTLGQGPEFLTYFQNEAQLEKSRLLSDRFSAERPKGSFSTLEIQRTEQGDSAMYLCASSRPEGLSKNIQYFGAGTRLSVL.

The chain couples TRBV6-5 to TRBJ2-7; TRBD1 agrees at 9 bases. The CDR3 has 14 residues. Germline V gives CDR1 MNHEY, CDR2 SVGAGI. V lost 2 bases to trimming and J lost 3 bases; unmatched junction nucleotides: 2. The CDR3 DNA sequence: TGTGCCAGCAGTTACGGGACAGGGCTCTACGAGCAGTACTTC. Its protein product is CASSYGTGLYEQYF.

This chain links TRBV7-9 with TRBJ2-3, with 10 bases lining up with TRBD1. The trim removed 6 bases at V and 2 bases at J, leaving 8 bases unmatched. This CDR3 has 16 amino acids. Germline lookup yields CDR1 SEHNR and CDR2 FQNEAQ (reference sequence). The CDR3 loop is CASSYGDRGDTDTQYF. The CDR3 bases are TGTGCCAGCAGTTATGGGGACAGGGGTGACACAGATACGCAGTATTTT.

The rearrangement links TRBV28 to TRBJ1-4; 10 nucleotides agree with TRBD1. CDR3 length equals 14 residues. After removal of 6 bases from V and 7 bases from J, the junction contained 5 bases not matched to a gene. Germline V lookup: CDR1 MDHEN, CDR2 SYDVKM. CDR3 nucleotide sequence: TGTGCCAGCAGATCCGGGACAGGGGCTGAAAAACTGTTTTTT. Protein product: CASRSGTGAEKLFF.

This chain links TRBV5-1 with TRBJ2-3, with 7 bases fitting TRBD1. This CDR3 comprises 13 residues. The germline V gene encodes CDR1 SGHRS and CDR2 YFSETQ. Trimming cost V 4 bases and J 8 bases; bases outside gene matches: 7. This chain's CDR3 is CASSITGEGTQYF. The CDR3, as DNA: TGCGCCAGCAGCATCACAGGGGAAGGTACGCAGTATTTT.

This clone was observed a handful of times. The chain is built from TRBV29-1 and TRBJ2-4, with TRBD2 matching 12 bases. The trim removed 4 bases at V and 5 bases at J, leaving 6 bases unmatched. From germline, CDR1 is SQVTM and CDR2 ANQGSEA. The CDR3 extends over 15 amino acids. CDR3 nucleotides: TGCAGCGTTGCGGCTAGCGGGGGGGCGCAAAACATTCAGTACTTC. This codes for CSVAASGGAQNIQYF. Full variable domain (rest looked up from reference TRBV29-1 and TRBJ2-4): SAVISQKPSRDICQRGTSLTIQCQVDSQVTMMFWYRQQPGQSLTLIATANQGSEATYESGFVIDKFPISRPNLTFSTLTVSNMSPEDSSIYLCSVAASGGAQNIQYFGAGTRLSVL.

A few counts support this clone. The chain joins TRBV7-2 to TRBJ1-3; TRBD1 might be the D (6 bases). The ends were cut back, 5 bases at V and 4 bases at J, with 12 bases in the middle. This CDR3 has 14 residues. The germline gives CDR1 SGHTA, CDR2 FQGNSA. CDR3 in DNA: TGTGCCAGCAGCCGTAACAGGGAGGGAAACACCATATATTTT. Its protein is CASSRNREGNTIYF.

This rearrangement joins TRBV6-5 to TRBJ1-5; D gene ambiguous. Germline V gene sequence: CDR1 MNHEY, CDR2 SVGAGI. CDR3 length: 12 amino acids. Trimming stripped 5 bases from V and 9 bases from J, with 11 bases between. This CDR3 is CASSPVASPQHF. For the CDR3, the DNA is TGTGCCAGCAGTCCGGTCGCGTCGCCCCAGCATTTT.

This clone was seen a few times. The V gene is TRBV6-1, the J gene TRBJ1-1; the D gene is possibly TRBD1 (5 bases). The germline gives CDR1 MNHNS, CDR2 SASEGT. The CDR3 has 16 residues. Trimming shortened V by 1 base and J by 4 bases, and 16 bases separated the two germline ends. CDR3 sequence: CASSEVGFAGGTEAFF. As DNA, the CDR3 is TGTGCCAGCAGTGAAGTGGGTTTCGCGGGGGGCACTGAAGCTTTCTTT.

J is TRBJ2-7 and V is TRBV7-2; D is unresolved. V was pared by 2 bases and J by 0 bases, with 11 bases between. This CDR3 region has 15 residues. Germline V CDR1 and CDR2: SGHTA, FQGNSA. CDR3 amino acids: CASSLSLGSSYEQYF. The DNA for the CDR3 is TGTGCCAGCAGCTTAAGCCTAGGCTCCTCCTACGAGCAGTACTTC.

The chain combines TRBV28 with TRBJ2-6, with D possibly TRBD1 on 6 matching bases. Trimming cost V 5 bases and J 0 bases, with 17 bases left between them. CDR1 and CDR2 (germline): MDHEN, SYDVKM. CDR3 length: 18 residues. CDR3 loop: CASSPPGHGVSGANVLTF. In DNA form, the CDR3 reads TGTGCCAGCAGTCCTCCGGGACACGGCGTCTCTGGGGCCAACGTCCTGACTTTC. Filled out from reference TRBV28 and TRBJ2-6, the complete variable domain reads DVKVTQSSRYLVKRTGEKVFLECVQDMDHENMFWYRQDPGLGLRLIYFSYDVKMKEKGDIPEGYSVSREKKERFSLILESASTNQTSMYLCASSPPGHGVSGANVLTFGAGSRLTVL.

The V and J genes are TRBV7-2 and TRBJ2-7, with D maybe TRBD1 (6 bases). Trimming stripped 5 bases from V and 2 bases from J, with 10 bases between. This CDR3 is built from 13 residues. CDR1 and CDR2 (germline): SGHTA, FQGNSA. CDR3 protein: CASSAAGAYEQYF. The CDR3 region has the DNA TGTGCCAGCAGCGCCGCAGGGGCCTACGAGCAGTACTTC.

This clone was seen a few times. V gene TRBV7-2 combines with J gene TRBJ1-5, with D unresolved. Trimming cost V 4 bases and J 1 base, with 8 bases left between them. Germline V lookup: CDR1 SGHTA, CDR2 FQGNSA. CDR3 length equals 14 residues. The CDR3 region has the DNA TGTGCCAGCAGCTCCGACAAGAGCAATCAGCCCCAGCATTTT. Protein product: CASSSDKSNQPQHF.

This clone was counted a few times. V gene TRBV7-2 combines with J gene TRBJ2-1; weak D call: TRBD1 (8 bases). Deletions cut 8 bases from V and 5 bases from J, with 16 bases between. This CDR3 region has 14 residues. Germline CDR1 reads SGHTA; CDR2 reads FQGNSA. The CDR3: CASHRQGTNNEQFF. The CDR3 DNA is TGTGCCAGCCACAGACAGGGGACTAACAATGAGCAGTTCTTC. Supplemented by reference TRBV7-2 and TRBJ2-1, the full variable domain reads GAGVSQSPSNKVTEKGKDVELRCDPISGHTALYWYRQSLGQGLEFLIYFQGNSAPDKSGLPSDRFSAERTGGSVSTLTIQRTQQEDSAVYLCASHRQGTNNEQFFGPGTRLTVL.

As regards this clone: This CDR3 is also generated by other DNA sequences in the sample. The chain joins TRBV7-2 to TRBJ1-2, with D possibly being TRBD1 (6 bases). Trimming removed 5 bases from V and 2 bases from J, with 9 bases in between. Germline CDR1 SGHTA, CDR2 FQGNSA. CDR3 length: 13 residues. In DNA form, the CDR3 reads TGTGCCAGCAGCCCTGACAGGAACTATGGCTACACCTTC. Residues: CASSPDRNYGYTF. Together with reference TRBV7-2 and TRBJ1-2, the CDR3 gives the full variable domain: GAGVSQSPSNKVTEKGKDVELRCDPISGHTALYWYRQSLGQGLEFLIYFQGNSAPDKSGLPSDRFSAERTGGSVSTLTIQRTQQEDSAVYLCASSPDRNYGYTFGSGTRLTVV.

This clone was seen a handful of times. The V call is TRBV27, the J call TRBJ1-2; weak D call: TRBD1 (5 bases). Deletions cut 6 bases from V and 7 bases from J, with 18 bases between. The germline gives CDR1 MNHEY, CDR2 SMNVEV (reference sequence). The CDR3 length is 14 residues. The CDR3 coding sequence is TGTGCCAGCAGCGGGAGTAGAGGGGATGGTGGCTACACCTTC. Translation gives CASSGSRGDGGYTF.